The source of this T cell receptor (beta chain) is a study of shared clonotypes between healthy human individuals. Execution of the assay was at deep level. The protocol was immunoSEQ multiplex PCR, while the TCRdb copy is restricted to in-frame clones and leaves out a portion. The table includes hundreds of thousands of clones, just over 75% detected once. Adults of Caucasian background living in Nashville, Tennessee made up all donors. Roughly 99 million PBMCs were counted before genomic DNA extraction. Germline CDR1 is KGHSH and CDR2 is LQKENI. This CDR3 comprises 12 residues. V shed 3 bases and J shed 5 bases, with 7 bases lying between them.

The chain couples TRBV18 to TRBJ1-1; D gene unclear. The specimen was PBMCs. The TCR comes from a woman between 40 and 55 years old in good health. Some clones in this sample may be carry-over from other donors' samples. CDR3 in amino acids: CASSPTRTEAFF. CDR3 DNA sequence: TGTGCCAGCTCACCGACCAGGACTGAAGCTTTCTTT.